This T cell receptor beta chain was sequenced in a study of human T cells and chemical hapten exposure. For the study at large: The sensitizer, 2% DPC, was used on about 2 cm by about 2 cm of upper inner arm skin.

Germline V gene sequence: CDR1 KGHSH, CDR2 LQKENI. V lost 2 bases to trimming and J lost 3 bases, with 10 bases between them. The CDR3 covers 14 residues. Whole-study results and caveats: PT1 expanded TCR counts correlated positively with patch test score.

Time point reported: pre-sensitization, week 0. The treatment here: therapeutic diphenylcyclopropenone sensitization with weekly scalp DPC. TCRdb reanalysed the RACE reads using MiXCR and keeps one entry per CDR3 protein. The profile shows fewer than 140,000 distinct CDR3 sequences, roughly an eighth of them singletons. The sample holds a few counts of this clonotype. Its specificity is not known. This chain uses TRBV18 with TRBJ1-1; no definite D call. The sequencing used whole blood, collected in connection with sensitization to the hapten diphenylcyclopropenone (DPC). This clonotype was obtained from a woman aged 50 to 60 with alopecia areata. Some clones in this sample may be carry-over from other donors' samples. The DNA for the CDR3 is TGTGCCAGCTCACCAAGCTTGTCGGACACTGAAGCTTTCTTT. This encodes CASSPSLSDTEAFF.